This T cell receptor (beta chain) originates from a study of control samples from healthy donors and cancer patients. Profiled with immunoSEQ multiplex PCR; TCRdb holds only in-frame clones, not every one. The table shows tens of thousands of clones, with approximately 95% occurring only once. Germline V CDR1 and CDR2: MDHEN, SYDVKM. J lost 0 bases, V lost 11 bases, and 10 bases had no gene match. The length of the CDR3 is 17 residues. The TCR originated in a man aged 55-75 years in good health. Sequencing was carried out using blood. The J gene is TRBJ2-1, the V gene TRBV28; 13 nucleotides match TRBD2. CDR3 DNA: TGTGCCGGGGCCACTAGCGGGGGGGTTAGCTCCTACAATGAGCAGTTCTTC. Translation gives CAGATSGGVSSYNEQFF.